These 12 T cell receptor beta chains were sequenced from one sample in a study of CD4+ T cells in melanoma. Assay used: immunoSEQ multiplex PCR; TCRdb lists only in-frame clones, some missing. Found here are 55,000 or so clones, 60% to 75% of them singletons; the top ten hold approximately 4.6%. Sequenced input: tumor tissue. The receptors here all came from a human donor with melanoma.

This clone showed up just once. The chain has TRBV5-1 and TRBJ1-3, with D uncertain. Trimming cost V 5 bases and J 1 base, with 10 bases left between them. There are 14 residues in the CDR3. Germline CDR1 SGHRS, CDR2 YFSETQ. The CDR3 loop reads CASREQSSGNTIYF. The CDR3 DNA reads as TGCGCCAGCAGAGAGCAGTCGTCTGGAAACACCATATATTTT.

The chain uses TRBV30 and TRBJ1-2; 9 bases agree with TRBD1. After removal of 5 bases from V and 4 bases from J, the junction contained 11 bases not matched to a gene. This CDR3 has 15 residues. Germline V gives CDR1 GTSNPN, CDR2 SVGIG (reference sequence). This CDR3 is CAWGGTGRESYGYTF. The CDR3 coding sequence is TGTGCCTGGGGGGGGACAGGGCGGGAGAGCTATGGCTACACCTTC. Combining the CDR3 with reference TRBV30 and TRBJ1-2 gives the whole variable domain SQTIHQWPATLVQPVGSPLSLECTVEGTSNPNLYWYRQAAGRGLQLLFYSVGIGQISSEVPQNLSASRPQDRQFILSSKKLLLSDSGFYLCAWGGTGRESYGYTFGSGTRLTVV.

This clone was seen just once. The CDR3 sequence is CASSLRGRADTQYF. The CDR3 bases are TGCGCCAGCAGCTTGCGAGGTAGAGCAGATACGCAGTATTTT. The V gene is TRBV5-1, the J gene TRBJ2-3; D is unclear. Trimming left V 1 base short and J 4 bases short, with 10 bases between. The CDR3 has 14 amino acids. The germline CDR1 and CDR2 sequences are SGHRS and YFSETQ.

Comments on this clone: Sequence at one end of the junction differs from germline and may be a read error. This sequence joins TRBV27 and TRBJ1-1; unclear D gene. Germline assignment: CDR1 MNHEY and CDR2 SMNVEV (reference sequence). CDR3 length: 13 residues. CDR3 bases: TGTGCCAGCCGTTTAACACCGAACACTGAAGCTTTCTTT. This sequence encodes CASRLTPNTEAFF.

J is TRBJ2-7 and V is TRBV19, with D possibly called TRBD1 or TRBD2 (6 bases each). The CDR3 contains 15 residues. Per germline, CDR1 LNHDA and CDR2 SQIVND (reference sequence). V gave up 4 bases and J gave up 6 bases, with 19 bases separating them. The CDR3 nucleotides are TGTGCCAGTAGTAGTCCAGGGGAGAACGGGGGCGAGCAGTACTTC. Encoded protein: CASSSPGENGGEQYF.

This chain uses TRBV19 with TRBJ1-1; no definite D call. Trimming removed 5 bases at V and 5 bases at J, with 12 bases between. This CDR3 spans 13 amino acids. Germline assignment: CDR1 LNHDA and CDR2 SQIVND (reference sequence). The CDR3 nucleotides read TGTGCCAGTAGTTCGGCATTCGGGACTGAAGCTTTCTTT. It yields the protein CASSSAFGTEAFF.

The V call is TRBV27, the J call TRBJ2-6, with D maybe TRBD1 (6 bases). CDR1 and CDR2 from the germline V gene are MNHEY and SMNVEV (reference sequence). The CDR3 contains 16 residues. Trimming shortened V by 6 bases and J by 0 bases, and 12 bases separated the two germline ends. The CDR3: CASRGHLLSGANVLTF. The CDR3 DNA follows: TGTGCCAGCAGGGGACACCTGCTCTCTGGGGCCAACGTCCTGACTTTC. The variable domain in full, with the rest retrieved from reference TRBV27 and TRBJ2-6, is EAQVTQNPRYLITVTGKKLTVTCSQNMNHEYMSWYRQDPGLGLRQIYYSMNVEVTDKGDVPEGYKVSRKEKRNFPLILESPSPNQTSLYFCASRGHLLSGANVLTFGAGSRLTVL.

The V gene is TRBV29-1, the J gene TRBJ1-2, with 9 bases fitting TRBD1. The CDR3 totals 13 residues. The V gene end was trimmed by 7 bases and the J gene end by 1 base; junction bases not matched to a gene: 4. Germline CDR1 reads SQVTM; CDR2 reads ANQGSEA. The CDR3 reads CSAGDRDNYGYTF. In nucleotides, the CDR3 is TGCAGCGCAGGGGACAGGGATAACTATGGCTACACCTTC.

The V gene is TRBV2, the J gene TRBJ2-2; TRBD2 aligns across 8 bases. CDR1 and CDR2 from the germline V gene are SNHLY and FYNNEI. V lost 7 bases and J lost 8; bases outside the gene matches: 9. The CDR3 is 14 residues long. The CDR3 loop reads CASIERGTKGELFF. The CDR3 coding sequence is TGTGCCAGCATCGAGCGGGGGACTAAAGGGGAGCTGTTTTTT.

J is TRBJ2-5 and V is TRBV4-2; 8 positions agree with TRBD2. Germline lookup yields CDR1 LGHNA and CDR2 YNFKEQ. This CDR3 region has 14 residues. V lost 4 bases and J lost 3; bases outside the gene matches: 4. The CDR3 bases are TGTGCCAGCAGCCGCGGGGGGACCGAAGAGACCCAGTACTTC. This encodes CASSRGGTEETQYF.

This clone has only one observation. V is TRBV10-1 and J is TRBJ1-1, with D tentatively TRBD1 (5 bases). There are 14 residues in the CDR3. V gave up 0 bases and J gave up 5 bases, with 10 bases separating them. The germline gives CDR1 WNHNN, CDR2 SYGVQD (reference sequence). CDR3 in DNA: TGCGCCAGCAGTGAGTCGGGGGGGGAGACTGAAGCTTTCTTT. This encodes CASSESGGETEAFF.

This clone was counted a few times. The CDR3 sequence is CASSYLGTVSYEQYF. The CDR3 DNA sequence: TGTGCCAGCAGTTACTTAGGGACAGTCTCCTACGAGCAGTACTTC. The chain joins TRBV6-5 to TRBJ2-7; the match to TRBD1 covers 7 bases. The germline V gene has CDR1 MNHEY and CDR2 SVGAGI. This CDR3 has 15 residues. V trimming: 1 base; J trimming: 0 bases; junction bases outside the gene matches: 3.